This TCR beta chain was obtained from a study of metastatic and nonmetastatic thyroid tumors (dated by TCRdb to 2020 to 2022). Study-level background: For patients with malignant and with benign thyroid disease, the researchers compared repertoires between peripheral blood samples and tumor or nodule tissue samples.

This clone was observed at least ten times. This clone's antigen is unknown. Base qualities are not recorded, but no much larger clone differs from it by a single base. Points the paper makes about the study in general: TCR beta diversity was reported as significantly higher in malignant tumors than in benign nodules, in both blood and tumor samples.

No treatment had been received by any patient before thyroid surgery. Using T-cell receptor beta sequencing, the study looked back at clinical samples from patients collected from about 2011 to 2018. Inclusive of the bounding cysteine and phenylalanine, the CDR3 is 14 residues long. Only the CDR3 region is kept as DNA, spanning 42 bases read in frame from base 1. The junction shows trimming of 6 bases on V and 7 bases on J, and the gene matches do not reach 9 bases of it. CDR1 and CDR2, looked up from the germline V gene, are SNHLY and FYNNEI. The library was built by means of PCR. This sample was sequenced with an Illumina HiSeq 4000. High-throughput sequencing was used to profile the TCR beta-chain CDR3 region of every patient. In the source study's methods: Drawing on CDR3 differences between clinicopathological groups, the researchers built a classifier meant to tell apart patients with distant-metastatic papillary thyroid cancer. To measure repertoire diversity the researchers used the Shannon index, while the Morisita-Horn index served to gauge how similar the tumor and blood repertoires were. TCRdb itself trimmed the public reads at Q25 with fastp, ran MiXCR and retained productive beta chains. The V and J calls come from TCRdb's annotation, not from the publication. This sample is represented by tens of thousands of clones; roughly 14% of them were singletons. The ten largest clones add up to under 20% of the sample.

This TCR derives from a female donor with papillary thyroid cancer or a benign thyroid nodule (not recorded which). Some clones in this sample may be carry-over from other donors' samples. Rearrangement joined TRBV2 to TRBJ1-5; TRBD1 aligns with 7 central bases. Sequencing was done on a sample of blood. The nucleotides are TGTGCCAGCAGGCAGGGGGGTGGGGTACAGCCCCAGCATTTT. Its translation reads: CASRQGGGVQPQHF.